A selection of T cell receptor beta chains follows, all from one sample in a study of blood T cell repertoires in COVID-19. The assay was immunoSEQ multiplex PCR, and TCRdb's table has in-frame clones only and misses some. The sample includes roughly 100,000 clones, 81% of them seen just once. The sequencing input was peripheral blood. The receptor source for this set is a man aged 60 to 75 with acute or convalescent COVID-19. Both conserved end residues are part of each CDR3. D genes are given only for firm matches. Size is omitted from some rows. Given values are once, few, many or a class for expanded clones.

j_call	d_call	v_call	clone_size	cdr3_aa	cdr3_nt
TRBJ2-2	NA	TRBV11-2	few	CASSLVGSATGELFF	TGTGCCAGCAGCTTAGTTGGCTCCGCCACCGGGGAGCTGTTTTTT
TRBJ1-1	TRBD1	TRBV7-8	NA	CASSPRDRVRNTEAFF	TGTGCCAGCAGCCCCAGGGACAGGGTTCGGAACACTGAAGCTTTCTTT
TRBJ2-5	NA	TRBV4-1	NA	CASSPISGGRETQYF	TGCGCCAGCAGCCCTATATCGGGGGGCCGGGAGACCCAGTACTTC
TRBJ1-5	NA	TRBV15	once	CATSRSRGPGSNQPQHF	TGTGCCACCAGCAGGAGCAGGGGCCCAGGTAGCAATCAGCCCCAGCATTTT
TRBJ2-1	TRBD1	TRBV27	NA	CASRLEGQGTGNEQFF	TGTGCCAGCAGATTGGAAGGACAGGGGACGGGCAATGAGCAGTTCTTC
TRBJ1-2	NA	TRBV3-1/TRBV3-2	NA	CASSQDPRDYGYTF	TGTGCCAGCAGCCAAGATCCCAGGGACTATGGCTACACCTTC
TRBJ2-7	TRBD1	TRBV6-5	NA	CASSYGTGKYEQYF	TGTGCCAGCAGTTACGGGACAGGAAAGTACGAGCAGTACTTC
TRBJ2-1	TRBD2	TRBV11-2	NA	CASSPRRYSGGDNEQFF	TGTGCCAGCAGCCCAAGAAGGTATAGCGGGGGAGACAATGAGCAGTTCTTC
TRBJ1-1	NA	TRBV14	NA	CASSQALNTEAFF	TGTGCCAGCAGCCAAGCATTGAACACTGAAGCTTTCTTT
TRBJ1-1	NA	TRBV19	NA	CASRVREGDTEAFF	TGTGCCAGTAGGGTAAGGGAAGGGGACACTGAAGCTTTCTTT
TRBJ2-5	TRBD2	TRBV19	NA	CASSKTSGGLQETQYF	TGTGCCAGTAGTAAGACTAGCGGGGGCCTTCAAGAGACCCAGTACTTC
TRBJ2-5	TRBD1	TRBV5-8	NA	CASSKRTGGDETQYF	TGTGCCAGCAGCAAGAGGACAGGGGGCGACGAGACCCAGTACTTC
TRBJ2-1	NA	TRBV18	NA	CASSPPRTVYNEQFF	TGTGCCAGCTCACCACCCAGGACAGTATACAATGAGCAGTTCTTC
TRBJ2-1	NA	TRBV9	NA	CASSVATRGPYNEQFF	TGTGCCAGCAGCGTAGCTACGCGGGGGCCATACAATGAGCAGTTCTTC
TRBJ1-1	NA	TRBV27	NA	CASSLSNRNTEAFF	TGTGCCAGCAGTTTATCGAACAGGAACACTGAAGCTTTCTTT
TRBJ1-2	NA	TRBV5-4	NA	CASSLRQTGGYGYTF	TGTGCCAGCAGCTTAAGACAGACCGGGGGGTATGGCTACACCTTC
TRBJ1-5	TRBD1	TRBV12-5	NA	CASGRGQVVQPQHF	TGTGCTAGTGGAAGGGGACAGGTAGTACAGCCCCAGCATTTT
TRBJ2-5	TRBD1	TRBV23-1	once	CASSLRDRQETQYF	TGCGCCAGCAGTCTCCGGGACAGACAAGAGACCCAGTACTTC
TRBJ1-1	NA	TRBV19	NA	CASSIDTGRAEAFF	TGTGCCAGTAGTATAGATACAGGGAGAGCTGAAGCTTTCTTT
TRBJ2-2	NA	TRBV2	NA	CARRAGQENTGELFF	TGTGCCAGGAGAGCGGGACAGGAGAACACCGGGGAGCTGTTTTTT
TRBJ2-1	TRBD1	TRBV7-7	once	CASSLTYRGQDNEQFF	TGTGCCAGCAGCTTAACCTACAGGGGTCAGGACAATGAGCAGTTCTTC
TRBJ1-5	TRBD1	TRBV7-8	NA	CASSSLTGVNQPQHF	TGTGCCAGCAGCTCCCTAACAGGGGTCAATCAGCCCCAGCATTTT
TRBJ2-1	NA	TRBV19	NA	CASSIEERPPSEQFF	TGTGCCAGTAGTATAGAAGAGCGCCCCCCTTCAGAGCAGTTCTTC
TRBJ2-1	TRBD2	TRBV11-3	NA	CASSPLGLAGESYNEQFF	TGTGCCAGCAGCCCATTAGGACTAGCGGGGGAGTCCTACAATGAGCAGTTCTTC
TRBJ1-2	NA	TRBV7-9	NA	CASSLGEIYGYTF	TGTGCCAGCAGCTTGGGAGAGATCTATGGCTACACCTTC
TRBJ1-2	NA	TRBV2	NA	CATSFRDGAYGYTF	TGTGCCACCAGCTTTAGGGATGGGGCCTATGGCTACACCTTC
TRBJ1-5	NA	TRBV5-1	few	CASSLNRNQPQHF	TGCGCCAGCAGCTTGAACAGGAATCAGCCCCAGCATTTT
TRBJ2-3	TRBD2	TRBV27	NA	CASSQGLAGAKDTQYF	TGTGCCAGCAGTCAGGGACTAGCGGGTGCGAAAGATACGCAGTATTTT
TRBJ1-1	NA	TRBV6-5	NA	CASSYRGSEAFF	TGTGCCAGCAGTTATCGGGGTAGCGAGGCTTTCTTT
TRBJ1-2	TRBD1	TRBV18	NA	CASSPRTGDGYGYTF	TGTGCCAGCTCACCGCGGACAGGGGACGGCTATGGCTACACCTTC
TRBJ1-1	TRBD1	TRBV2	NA	CASSTQTGVSTEAFF	TGTGCCAGCAGTACCCAGACAGGGGTGAGCACTGAAGCTTTCTTT
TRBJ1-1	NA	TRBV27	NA	CASRKGGGAADTEAFF	TGTGCCAGCAGGAAAGGGGGGGGCGCGGCTGACACTGAAGCTTTCTTT
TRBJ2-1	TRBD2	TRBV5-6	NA	CASSRTGTSRDEQFF	TGTGCCAGCAGCCGGACCGGGACTAGCAGGGATGAGCAGTTCTTC
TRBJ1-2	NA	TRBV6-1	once	CASSEWAVTPVYGYTF	TGTGCCAGCAGTGAATGGGCAGTCACTCCAGTCTATGGCTACACCTTC
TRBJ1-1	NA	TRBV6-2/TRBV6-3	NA	CASSFRDWEDTEAFF	TGTGCCAGCAGTTTCCGGGACTGGGAGGATACTGAAGCTTTCTTT
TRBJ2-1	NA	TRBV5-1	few	CASSLTTGINSYNEQFF	TGCGCCAGCAGCTTGACTACCGGGATCAACTCTTACAATGAGCAGTTCTTC
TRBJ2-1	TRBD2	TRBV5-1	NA	CASSLAGSLAGAQEQFF	TGCGCCAGCAGCTTGGCCGGTTCCTTAGCGGGAGCACAGGAGCAGTTCTTC
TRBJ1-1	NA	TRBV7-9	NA	CASTQGAGNTEAFF	TGTGCCAGCACCCAAGGGGCGGGGAACACTGAAGCTTTCTTT
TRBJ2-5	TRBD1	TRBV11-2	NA	CASSLDLRTGQETQYF	TGTGCCAGCAGCTTAGATCTAAGGACAGGACAAGAGACCCAGTACTTC
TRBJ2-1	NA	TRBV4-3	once	CASSQVWGGVYNEQFF	TGCGCCAGCAGCCAAGTTTGGGGCGGGGTCTACAATGAGCAGTTCTTC
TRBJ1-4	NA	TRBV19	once	CASSISRGDEKLFF	TGTGCCAGTAGTATAAGCCGGGGGGATGAAAAACTGTTTTTT
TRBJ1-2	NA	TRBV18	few	CASSSNGASDGYTF	TGTGCCAGCTCCTCAAATGGGGCCTCGGATGGCTACACCTTC
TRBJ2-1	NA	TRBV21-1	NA	CASSPGTPYNEQFF	TGTGCCAGCAGCCCCGGGACACCTTACAATGAGCAGTTCTTC
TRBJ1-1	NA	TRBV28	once	CASSLRGYEAFF	TGTGCCAGCAGTTTAAGGGGGTATGAAGCTTTCTTT
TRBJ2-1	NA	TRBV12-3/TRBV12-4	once	CASKQGNYNEQFF	TGTGCCAGCAAACAGGGAAACTACAATGAGCAGTTCTTC
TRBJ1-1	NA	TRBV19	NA	CATRDRGGAEAFF	TGTGCCACTCGAGATAGGGGGGGGGCTGAAGCTTTCTTT
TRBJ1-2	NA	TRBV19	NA	CASSIVLSYGYTF	TGTGCCAGTAGTATAGTACTGAGCTATGGCTACACCTTC
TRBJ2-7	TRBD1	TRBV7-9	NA	CASSQTGVMYF	TGTGCCAGCAGCCAAACAGGGGTTATGTACTTC
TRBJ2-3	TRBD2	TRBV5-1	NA	CASSSGTISTDTQYF	TGCGCCAGCAGCTCCGGGACTATTAGCACAGATACGCAGTATTTT
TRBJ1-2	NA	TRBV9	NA	CASSLQGNYGYTF	TGTGCCAGCAGCCTCCAGGGTAACTATGGCTACACCTTC
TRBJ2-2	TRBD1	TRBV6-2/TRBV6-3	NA	CASSTSGTGAAGELFF	TGTGCCAGCAGTACTTCCGGGACAGGGGCGGCCGGGGAGCTGTTTTTT
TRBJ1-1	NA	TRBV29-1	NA	CSVGRVLNTEAFF	TGCAGCGTGGGGAGGGTGTTGAACACTGAAGCTTTCTTT
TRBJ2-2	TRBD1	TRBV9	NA	CASSLTGGRTGELFF	TGTGCCAGCAGCTTAACAGGGGGCAGGACCGGGGAGCTGTTTTTT
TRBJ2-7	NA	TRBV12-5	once	CASGSPSSGSYEQYF	TGTGCTAGTGGTTCCCCCAGTTCGGGGTCCTACGAGCAGTACTTC
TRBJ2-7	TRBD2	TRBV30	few	CAWSGWLAGAQSYEQYF	TGTGCCTGGAGTGGATGGCTAGCGGGGGCTCAATCCTACGAGCAGTACTTC